The rows below give T cell receptor beta chains drawn from one sample of a study of T cell repertoires in cytomegalovirus infection. Via MiXCR, TCRdb re-called the reads, giving one row per CDR3 protein. The sample records around 740,000 distinct CDR3 sequences, under 40% being singletons. The specimen was PBMCs. Source of these receptors: a human donor in good health (CMV status not recorded). Some clones in this sample may be carry-over from other donors' samples. Both conserved end residues are part of each CDR3. The order of the fields is J gene, clone size, D gene, V gene, CDR3 protein, CDR3 DNA. The D gene is left open where the match is weak. Where a row states a size, it is once, few, many or the class of an expanded clone; other rows omit it.

j_call: TRBJ2-7; clone_size: few; d_call: TRBD1; v_call: TRBV28; cdr3_aa: CASSNSGTGPIEQYF; cdr3_nt: TGTGCCAGCTCTAATTCCGGGACAGGGCCGATCGAGCAGTACTTC
j_call: TRBJ2-5; clone_size: .; d_call: .; v_call: TRBV6-1; cdr3_aa: CASRGLVETQYF; cdr3_nt: TGTGCCAGCCGGGGACTGGTCGAGACCCAGTACTTC
j_call: TRBJ1-3; clone_size: .; d_call: TRBD1; v_call: TRBV5-1; cdr3_aa: CASSLGTGVSGNTIYF; cdr3_nt: TGCGCCAGCAGCTTGGGGACAGGGGTCTCTGGAAACACCATATATTTT
j_call: TRBJ2-3; clone_size: .; d_call: TRBD2; v_call: TRBV20-1; cdr3_aa: CSAIRGGVAGGPAPSTDTQYF; cdr3_nt: TGCAGTGCTATCCGGGGCGGGGTTGCGGGAGGGCCTGCCCCTAGCACAGATACGCAGTATTTT
j_call: TRBJ1-2; clone_size: .; d_call: TRBD1; v_call: TRBV6-5; cdr3_aa: CASRRQGTGGYTF; cdr3_nt: TGTGCCAGCAGGAGACAGGGGACGGGGGGCTACACCTTC
j_call: TRBJ1-2; clone_size: .; d_call: .; v_call: TRBV20-1; cdr3_aa: CSVLRGRVSGYTF; cdr3_nt: TGCAGTGTCCTCCGGGGGCGGGTTAGTGGCTACACCTTC
j_call: TRBJ1-2; clone_size: many; d_call: TRBD1; v_call: TRBV12-3/TRBV12-4; cdr3_aa: CASSTIQGAYGYTF; cdr3_nt: TGTGCCAGCAGTACAATTCAGGGGGCTTATGGCTACACCTTC
j_call: TRBJ1-1; clone_size: few; d_call: TRBD1; v_call: TRBV28; cdr3_aa: CASSSWDRGPNTEAFF; cdr3_nt: TGTGCCAGCAGTTCATGGGACAGGGGCCCGAACACTGAAGCTTTCTTT
j_call: TRBJ2-3; clone_size: .; d_call: TRBD1; v_call: TRBV6-5; cdr3_aa: CASSWDRDADTQYF; cdr3_nt: TGTGCCAGCAGTTGGGACAGGGATGCAGATACGCAGTATTTT
j_call: TRBJ2-2; clone_size: few; d_call: .; v_call: TRBV7-8; cdr3_aa: CASSLVTGAGELFF; cdr3_nt: TGTGCCAGCAGCTTAGTAACAGGCGCCGGGGAGCTGTTTTTT